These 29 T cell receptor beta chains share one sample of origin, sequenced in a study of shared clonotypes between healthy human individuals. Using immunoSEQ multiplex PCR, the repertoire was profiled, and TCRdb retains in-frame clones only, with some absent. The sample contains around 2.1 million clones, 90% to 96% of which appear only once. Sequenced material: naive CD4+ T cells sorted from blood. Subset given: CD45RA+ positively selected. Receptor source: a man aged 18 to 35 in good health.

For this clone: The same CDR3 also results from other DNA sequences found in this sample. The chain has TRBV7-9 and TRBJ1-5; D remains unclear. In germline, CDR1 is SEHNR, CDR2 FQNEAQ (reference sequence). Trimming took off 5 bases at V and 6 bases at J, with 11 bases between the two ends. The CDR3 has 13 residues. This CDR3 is CASSLGGSQPQHF. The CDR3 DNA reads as TGTGCCAGCAGCCTGGGTGGTAGTCAGCCCCAGCATTTT.

The CDR3 bases are TGTGCCAGCAGTTGGAGGTACCTATCTGGAAACACCATATATTTT. Protein sequence: CASSWRYLSGNTIYF. The genes are TRBV28 and TRBJ1-3; D is unclear. CDR3 length: 15 amino acids. V was shortened by 4 bases and J by 1 base, with 11 bases between the two germline ends. Germline assignment: CDR1 MDHEN and CDR2 SYDVKM.

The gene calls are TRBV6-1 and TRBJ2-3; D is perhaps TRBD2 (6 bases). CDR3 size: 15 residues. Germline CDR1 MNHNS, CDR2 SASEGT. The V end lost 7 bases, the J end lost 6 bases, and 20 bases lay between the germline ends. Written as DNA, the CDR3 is TGTGCCAGCACCCTCCCGAACGGGAGTGGGGATACGCAGTATTTT. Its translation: CASTLPNGSGDTQYF.

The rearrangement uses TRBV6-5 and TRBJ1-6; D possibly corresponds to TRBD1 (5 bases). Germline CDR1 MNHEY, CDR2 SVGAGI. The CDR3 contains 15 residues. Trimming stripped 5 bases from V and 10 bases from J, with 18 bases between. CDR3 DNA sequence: TGTGCCAGCAGTGCCTCGGGTCAGGGTGGATCACCCCTCCACTTT. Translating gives CASSASGQGGSPLHF.

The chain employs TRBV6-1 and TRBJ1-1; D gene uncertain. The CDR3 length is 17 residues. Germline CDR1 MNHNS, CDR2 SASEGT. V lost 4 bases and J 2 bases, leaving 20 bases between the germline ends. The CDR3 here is CASSASPTWGLNTEAFF. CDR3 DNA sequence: TGTGCCAGCAGTGCGTCCCCTACCTGGGGTCTTAACACTGAAGCTTTCTTT.

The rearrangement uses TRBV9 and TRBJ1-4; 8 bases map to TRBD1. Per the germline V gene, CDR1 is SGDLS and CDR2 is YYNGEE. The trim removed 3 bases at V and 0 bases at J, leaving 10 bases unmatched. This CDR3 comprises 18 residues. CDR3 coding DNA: TGTGCCAGCAGCGGGCCCGGGACAGGCGTATCAACTAATGAAAAACTGTTTTTT. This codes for CASSGPGTGVSTNEKLFF. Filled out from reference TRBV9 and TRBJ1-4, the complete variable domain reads DSGVTQTPKHLITATGQRVTLRCSPRSGDLSVYWYQQSLDQGLQFLIQYYNGEERAKGNILERFSAQQFPDLHSELNLSSLELGDSALYFCASSGPGTGVSTNEKLFFGSGTQLSVL.

The CDR3 sequence is CASRDRTDTQYF. The CDR3 region has the DNA TGTGCCAGCAGGGACAGAACAGATACGCAGTATTTT. The chain carries TRBV2 and TRBJ2-3; possibly TRBD1 for D (6 bases). There are 12 residues in the CDR3. V was clipped by 6 bases and J by 3 bases, with 7 bases between them. Germline-derived CDR1 and CDR2 are SNHLY and FYNNEI. The full variable domain, in which reference TRBV2 and TRBJ2-3 provide the parts outside the CDR3, is EPEVTQTPSHQVTQMGQEVILRCVPISNHLYFYWYRQILGQKVEFLVSFYNNEISEKSEIFDDQFSVERPDGSNFTLKIRSTKLEDSAMYFCASRDRTDTQYFGPGTRLTVL.

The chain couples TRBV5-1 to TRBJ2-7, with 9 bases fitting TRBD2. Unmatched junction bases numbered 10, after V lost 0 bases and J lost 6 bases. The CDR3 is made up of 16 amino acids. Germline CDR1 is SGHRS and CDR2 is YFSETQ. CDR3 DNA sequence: TGCGCCAGCAGCTTGGCCGGTGCGGGAGGGCCGGGCGAGCAGTACTTC. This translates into CASSLAGAGGPGEQYF.

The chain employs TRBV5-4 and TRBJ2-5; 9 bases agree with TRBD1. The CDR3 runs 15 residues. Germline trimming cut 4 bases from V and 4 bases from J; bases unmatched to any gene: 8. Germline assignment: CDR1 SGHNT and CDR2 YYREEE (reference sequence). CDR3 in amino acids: CASSREGQGRETQYF. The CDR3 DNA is TGTGCCAGCAGCCGCGAAGGACAGGGGAGAGAGACCCAGTACTTC. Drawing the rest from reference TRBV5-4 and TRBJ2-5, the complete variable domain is ETGVTQSPTHLIKTRGQQVTLRCSSQSGHNTVSWYQQALGQGPQFIFQYYREEENGRGNFPPRFSGLQFPNYSSELNVNALELDDSALYLCASSREGQGRETQYFGPGTRLLVL.

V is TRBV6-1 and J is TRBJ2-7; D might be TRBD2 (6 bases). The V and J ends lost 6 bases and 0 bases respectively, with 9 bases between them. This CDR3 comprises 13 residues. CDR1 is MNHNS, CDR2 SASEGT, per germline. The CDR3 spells CASRGGNSYEQYF. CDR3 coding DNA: TGTGCCAGCAGGGGGGGAAACTCCTACGAGCAGTACTTC.

DNA of the CDR3: TGTGCCAGCAGCCCCACAGGAGAGACTAATGAAAAACTGTTTTTT. Translation: CASSPTGETNEKLFF. The J gene is TRBJ1-4, the V gene TRBV5-6; perhaps TRBD1 as D (5 bases). V shed 4 bases and J shed 2 bases, with 12 bases lying between them. This CDR3 has 15 residues. Germline assignment: CDR1 SGHDT and CDR2 YYEEEE.

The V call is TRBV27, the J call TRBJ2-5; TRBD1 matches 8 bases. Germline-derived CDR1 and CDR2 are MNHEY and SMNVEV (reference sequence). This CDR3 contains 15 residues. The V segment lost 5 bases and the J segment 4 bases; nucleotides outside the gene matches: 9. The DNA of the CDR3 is TGTGCCAGCAGTCCCCTCCTCACAGGGGGAGAGACCCAGTACTTC. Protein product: CASSPLLTGGETQYF.

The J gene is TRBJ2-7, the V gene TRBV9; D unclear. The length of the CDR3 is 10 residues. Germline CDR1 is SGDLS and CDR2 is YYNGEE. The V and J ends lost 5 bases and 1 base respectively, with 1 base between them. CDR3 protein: CASSSYEQYF. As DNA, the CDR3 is TGTGCCAGCAGTTCCTACGAGCAGTACTTC.

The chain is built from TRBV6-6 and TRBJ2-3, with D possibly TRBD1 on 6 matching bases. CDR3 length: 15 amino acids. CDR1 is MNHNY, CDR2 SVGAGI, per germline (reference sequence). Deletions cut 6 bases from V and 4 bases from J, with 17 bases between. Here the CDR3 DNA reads TGTGCCAGCAGGAGGGACAATACCCCCCCAGATACGCAGTATTTT. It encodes CASRRDNTPPDTQYF.

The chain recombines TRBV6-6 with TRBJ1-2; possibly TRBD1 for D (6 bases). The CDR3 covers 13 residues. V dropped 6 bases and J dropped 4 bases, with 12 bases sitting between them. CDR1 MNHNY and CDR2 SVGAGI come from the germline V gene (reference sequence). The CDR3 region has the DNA TGTGCCAGCAGACAAACAGGGACCTATGGCTACACCTTC. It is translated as CASRQTGTYGYTF.

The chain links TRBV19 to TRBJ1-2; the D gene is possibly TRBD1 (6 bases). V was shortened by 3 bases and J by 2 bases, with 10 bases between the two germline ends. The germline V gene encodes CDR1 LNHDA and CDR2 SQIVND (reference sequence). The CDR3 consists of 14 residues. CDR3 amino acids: CASSIGGGNYGYTF. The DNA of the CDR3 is TGTGCCAGTAGTATTGGAGGGGGGAACTATGGCTACACCTTC.

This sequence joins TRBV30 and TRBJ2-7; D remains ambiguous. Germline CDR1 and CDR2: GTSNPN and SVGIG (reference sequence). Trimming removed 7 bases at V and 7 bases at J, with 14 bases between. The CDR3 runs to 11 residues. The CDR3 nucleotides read TGTGCCTACGCCGGAGCGTGGGAGCAGTACTTC. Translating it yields CAYAGAWEQYF.

CDR3 sequence: CASSSTPKGYNEQFF. CDR3 sequence (DNA): TGTGCCAGCAGTTCAACCCCTAAAGGCTACAATGAGCAGTTCTTC. The genes are TRBV28 and TRBJ2-1; D is unclear. The CDR3 runs to 15 residues. V dropped 4 bases and J dropped 3 bases, with 13 bases sitting between them. Per germline, CDR1 MDHEN and CDR2 SYDVKM.

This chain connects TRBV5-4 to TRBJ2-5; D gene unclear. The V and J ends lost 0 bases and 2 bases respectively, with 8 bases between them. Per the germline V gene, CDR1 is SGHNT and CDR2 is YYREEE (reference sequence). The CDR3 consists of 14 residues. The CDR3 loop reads CASSLGLKQETQYF. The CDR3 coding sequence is TGTGCCAGCAGCTTGGGTCTCAAACAAGAGACCCAGTACTTC.

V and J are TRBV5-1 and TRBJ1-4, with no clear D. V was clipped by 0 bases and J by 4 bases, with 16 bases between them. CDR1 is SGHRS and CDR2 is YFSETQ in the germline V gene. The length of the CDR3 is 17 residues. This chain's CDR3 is CASSLGRASSNNEKLFF. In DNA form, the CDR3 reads TGCGCCAGCAGCTTGGGAAGGGCCAGTTCTAATAATGAAAAACTGTTTTTT.

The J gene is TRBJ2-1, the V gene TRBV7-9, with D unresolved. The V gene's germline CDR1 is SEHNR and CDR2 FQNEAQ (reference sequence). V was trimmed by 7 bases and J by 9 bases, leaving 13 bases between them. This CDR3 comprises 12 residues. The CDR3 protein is CASKNSLVEQFF. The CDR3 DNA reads TGTGCCAGCAAAAATAGTTTGGTTGAGCAGTTCTTC.

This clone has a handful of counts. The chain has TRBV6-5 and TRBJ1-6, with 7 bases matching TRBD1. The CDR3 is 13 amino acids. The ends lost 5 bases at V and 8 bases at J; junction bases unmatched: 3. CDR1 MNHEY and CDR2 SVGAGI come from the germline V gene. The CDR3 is CASSAGTDSPLHF. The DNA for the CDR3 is TGTGCCAGCAGTGCCGGGACAGATTCACCCCTCCACTTT.

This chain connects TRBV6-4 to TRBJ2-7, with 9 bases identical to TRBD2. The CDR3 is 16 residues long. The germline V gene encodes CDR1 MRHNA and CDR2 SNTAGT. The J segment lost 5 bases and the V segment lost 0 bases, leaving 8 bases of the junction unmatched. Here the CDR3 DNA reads TGTGCCAGCAGTGACTCCGTCCAGCGGGAGGACCACGAGCAGTACTTC. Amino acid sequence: CASSDSVQREDHEQYF.

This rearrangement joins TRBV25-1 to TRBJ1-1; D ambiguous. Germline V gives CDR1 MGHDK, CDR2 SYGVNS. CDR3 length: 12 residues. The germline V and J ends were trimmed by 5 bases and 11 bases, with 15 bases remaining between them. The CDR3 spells CASSSAGFRAFF. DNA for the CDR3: TGTGCCAGCAGTTCTGCCGGCTTTAGGGCTTTCTTT. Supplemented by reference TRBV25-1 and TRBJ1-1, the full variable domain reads EADIYQTPRYLVIGTGKKITLECSQTMGHDKMYWYQQDPGMELHLIHYSYGVNSTEKGDLSSESTVSRIRTEHFPLTLESARPSHTSQYLCASSSAGFRAFFGQGTRLTVV.

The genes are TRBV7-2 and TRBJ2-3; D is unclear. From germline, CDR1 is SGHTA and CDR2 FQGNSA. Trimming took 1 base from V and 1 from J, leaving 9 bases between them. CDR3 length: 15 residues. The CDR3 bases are TGTGCCAGCAGCTTAGGGATGCCCCGCACAGATACGCAGTATTTT. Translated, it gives CASSLGMPRTDTQYF.

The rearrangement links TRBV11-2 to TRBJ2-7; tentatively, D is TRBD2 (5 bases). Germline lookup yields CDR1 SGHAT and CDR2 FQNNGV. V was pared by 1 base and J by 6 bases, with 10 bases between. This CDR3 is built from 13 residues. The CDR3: CASSLVEGSEQYF. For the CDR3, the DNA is TGTGCCAGCAGCTTAGTTGAGGGTAGCGAGCAGTACTTC.

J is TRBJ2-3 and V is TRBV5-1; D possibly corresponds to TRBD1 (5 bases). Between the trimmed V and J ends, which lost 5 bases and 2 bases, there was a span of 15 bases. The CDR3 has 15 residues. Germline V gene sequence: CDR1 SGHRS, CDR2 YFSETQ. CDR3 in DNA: TGCGCCAGCAGGAAGGGGCTAGGAAACACAGATACGCAGTATTTT. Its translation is CASRKGLGNTDTQYF. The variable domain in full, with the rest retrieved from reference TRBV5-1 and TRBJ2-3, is KAGVTQTPRYLIKTRGQQVTLSCSPISGHRSVSWYQQTPGQGLQFLFEYFSETQRNKGNFPGRFSGRQFSNSRSEMNVSTLELGDSALYLCASRKGLGNTDTQYFGPGTRLTVL.

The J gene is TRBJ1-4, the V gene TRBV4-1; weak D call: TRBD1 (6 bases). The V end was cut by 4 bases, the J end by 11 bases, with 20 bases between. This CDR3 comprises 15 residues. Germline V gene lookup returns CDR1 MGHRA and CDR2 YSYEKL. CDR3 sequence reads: CASSPPLQGGDKLFF. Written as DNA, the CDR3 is TGCGCCAGCAGCCCGCCCCTACAGGGAGGTGACAAACTGTTTTTT.

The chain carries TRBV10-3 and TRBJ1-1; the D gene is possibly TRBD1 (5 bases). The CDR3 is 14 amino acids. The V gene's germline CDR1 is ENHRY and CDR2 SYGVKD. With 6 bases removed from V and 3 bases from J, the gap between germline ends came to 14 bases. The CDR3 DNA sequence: TGTGCCATCAGGACGGACCCGGGGGACACTGAAGCTTTCTTT. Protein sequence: CAIRTDPGDTEAFF.